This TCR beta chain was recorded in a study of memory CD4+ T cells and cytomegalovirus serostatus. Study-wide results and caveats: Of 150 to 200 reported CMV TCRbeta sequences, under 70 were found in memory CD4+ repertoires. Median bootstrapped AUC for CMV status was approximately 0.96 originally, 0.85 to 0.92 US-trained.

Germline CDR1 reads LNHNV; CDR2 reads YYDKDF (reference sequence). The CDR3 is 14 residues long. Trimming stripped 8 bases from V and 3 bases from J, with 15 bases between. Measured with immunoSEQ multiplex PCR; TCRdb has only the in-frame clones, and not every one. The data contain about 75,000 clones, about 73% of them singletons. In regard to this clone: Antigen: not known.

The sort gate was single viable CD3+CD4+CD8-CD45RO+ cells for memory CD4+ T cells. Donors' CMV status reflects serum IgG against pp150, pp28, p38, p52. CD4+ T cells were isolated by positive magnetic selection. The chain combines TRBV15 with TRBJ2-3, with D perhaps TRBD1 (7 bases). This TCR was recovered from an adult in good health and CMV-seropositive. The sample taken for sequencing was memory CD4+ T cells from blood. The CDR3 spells CATAAGGFTDTQYF. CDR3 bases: TGTGCCACCGCAGCAGGGGGGTTTACAGATACGCAGTATTTT.